These T cell receptor beta chains were read from a single sample in a study of STAT3 mutations in large granular lymphocyte leukemia. Sequenced by immunoSEQ multiplex PCR; TCRdb stores in-frame clones only, minus some. The sample shows 1,500 or so clones, around 60% of them seen only once. Sequenced: peripheral blood mononuclear cells. The receptors derive from a woman aged 70 to 79 with T-cell large granular lymphocyte leukemia. Some clones in this sample may be carry-over from other donors' samples. CDR3s include the opening cysteine and the closing phenylalanine or tryptophan. The D gene is left open where the match is weak. Not every row has a clone size; where given, it reads once, few, many or a size class.

V	size	J	D	DNA	CDR3
TRBV12-5	few	TRBJ2-1	NA	TGTGCTAGTGGTTTGGTAAGCTCCTACAATGAGCAGTTCTTC	CASGLVSSYNEQFF
TRBV18	few	TRBJ2-1	TRBD1	TGTGCCAGCTCACCACTGAAGGGACAGCAGTACAATGAGCAGTTCTTC	CASSPLKGQQYNEQFF
TRBV25-1	NA	TRBJ1-2	NA	TGTGCCAGCAGTGAATCTTACAACGGGCGGGCTGGCTACACCTTC	CASSESYNGRAGYTF
TRBV7-9	NA	TRBJ2-1	NA	TGTGCCAGCAGCTTAGGTCGGGCAGGGCTCAATGAGCAGTTCTTC	CASSLGRAGLNEQFF
TRBV25-1	medium-sized	TRBJ2-3	NA	TGTGCCAGCAGTGAATTCAGCTTAACAGATACGCAGTATTTT	CASSEFSLTDTQYF
TRBV7-9	NA	TRBJ2-7	TRBD2	TGTGCCAGCAGCTTAGAGCCTAGCGGGGCCTACGAGCAGTACTTC	CASSLEPSGAYEQYF
TRBV5-1	NA	TRBJ1-2	TRBD1	TGCGCCAGCAGCTCGGACAGGGGGAGCGGCTACACCTTC	CASSSDRGSGYTF
TRBV29-1	NA	TRBJ1-5	NA	TGCAGCGTCGGTGGAGAGGGGCCCCAGCATTTT	CSVGGEGPQHF
TRBV5-1	few	TRBJ1-2	NA	TGCGCCAGCAGCTTGGATTTGGCCCTCTATGGCTACACCTTC	CASSLDLALYGYTF
TRBV18	NA	TRBJ2-2	NA	TGTGCCAGCTCACCACCATCTAGCACCGGGGAGCTGTTTTTT	CASSPPSSTGELFF
TRBV7-9	few	TRBJ2-5	NA	TGTGCCAGCAGCAGAGTAGTGCGAGAGACCCAGTACTTC	CASSRVVRETQYF
TRBV5-1	few	TRBJ1-2	NA	TGCGCCAGCAGCTTGGACAGGGTCGGGTATGGCTACACCTTC	CASSLDRVGYGYTF
TRBV5-4	few	TRBJ1-5	NA	TGTGCCAGCAGCTTCTCGGGGAGCAATCAGCCCCAGCATTTT	CASSFSGSNQPQHF
TRBV5-1	NA	TRBJ2-1	TRBD2	TGCGCCAGCAGCTTGGCCGGGACTAGCGGGAGATATGAGCAGTTCTTC	CASSLAGTSGRYEQFF
TRBV18	few	TRBJ2-7	NA	TGTGCCAGCTCACCCTCCGGGCAGGGTACCTACGAGCAGTACTTC	CASSPSGQGTYEQYF